The 6 T cell receptor beta chains given below trace back to one sample, sequenced in a study of identical twins. TCRdb independently ran MiXCR on the 5' RACE reads; one entry per CDR3 protein. This sample yields just under 550,000 distinct CDR3 sequences, of which roughly 15% are seen a single time; more than 0.4% belongs to the top ten. The same specimen was also included in a second study, on yellow fever vaccine responses in identical twins.

The sample taken for sequencing was CD4+ T cells sorted from blood. These receptors were taken from a woman in her late teens or twenties in good health.

The table lists this clonotype with a few counts. The chain combines TRBV7-2 with TRBJ2-1; D might be TRBD1 (6 bases). The CDR3 sequence is 16 residues long. Trimming pared 3 bases from V and 0 bases from J, leaving 12 bases between. The germline V gene encodes CDR1 SGHTA and CDR2 FQGNSA. DNA of the CDR3: TGTGCCAGCAGCTTCGCAGGGGTGGGCTCCTACAATGAGCAGTTCTTC. Translated, it gives CASSFAGVGSYNEQFF.

This clonotype has more than one count but fewer than ten. The chain combines TRBV12-3 or TRBV12-4 with TRBJ2-1; 8 bases fit TRBD2. The CDR3 has 15 residues. After removal of 4 bases from V and 10 bases from J, the junction contained 12 bases not matched to a gene. This CDR3 reads CASSSLGLVLREQFF. CDR3 DNA: TGTGCCAGCAGTTCCCTGGGACTAGTCTTACGGGAGCAGTTCTTC.

This clonotype was seen a handful of times. For the CDR3, the DNA is TGCGCCAGCAGCCAAGGATTAGGGCCTAGTGGAGAGACCCAGTACTTC. Amino acids: CASSQGLGPSGETQYF. The chain combines TRBV4-1 with TRBJ2-5; D remains ambiguous. The V gene's germline CDR1 is MGHRA and CDR2 YSYEKL. V lost 1 base, J lost 4 bases, and 16 bases lay in between. The CDR3 has 16 amino acids.

J is TRBJ2-1 and V is TRBV10-3, with 9 bases fitting TRBD1. CDR1 is ENHRY, CDR2 SYGVKD, per germline. V trimming: 2 bases; J trimming: 1 base; junction bases outside the gene matches: 0. The CDR3 sequence is 15 residues long. CDR3 sequence: CAISEGQGSYNEQFF. CDR3 sequence (DNA): TGTGCCATCAGTGAGGGACAGGGGTCCTACAATGAGCAGTTCTTC.

This clonotype was seen a few times. DNA for the CDR3: TGCAGTGCTACTGACGGCGGGCTTGGATACTATGGCTACACCTTC. It yields the protein CSATDGGLGYYGYTF. V is TRBV20-1 and J is TRBJ1-2; D ambiguous. The CDR3 has 15 residues. The germline V gene encodes CDR1 DFQATT and CDR2 SNEGSKA (reference sequence). V dropped 4 bases and J dropped 3 bases, with 18 bases sitting between them.

This clonotype appeared a few times. V and J are TRBV12-3 or TRBV12-4 and TRBJ2-1; 8 nucleotides line up with TRBD1. After removal of 5 bases from V and 7 bases from J, the junction contained 16 bases not matched to a gene. The CDR3 contains 17 residues. CDR3 loop: CASSPKAGGILWNEQFF. CDR3 sequence (DNA): TGTGCCAGCAGTCCTAAAGCAGGGGGCATCTTATGGAATGAGCAGTTCTTC.